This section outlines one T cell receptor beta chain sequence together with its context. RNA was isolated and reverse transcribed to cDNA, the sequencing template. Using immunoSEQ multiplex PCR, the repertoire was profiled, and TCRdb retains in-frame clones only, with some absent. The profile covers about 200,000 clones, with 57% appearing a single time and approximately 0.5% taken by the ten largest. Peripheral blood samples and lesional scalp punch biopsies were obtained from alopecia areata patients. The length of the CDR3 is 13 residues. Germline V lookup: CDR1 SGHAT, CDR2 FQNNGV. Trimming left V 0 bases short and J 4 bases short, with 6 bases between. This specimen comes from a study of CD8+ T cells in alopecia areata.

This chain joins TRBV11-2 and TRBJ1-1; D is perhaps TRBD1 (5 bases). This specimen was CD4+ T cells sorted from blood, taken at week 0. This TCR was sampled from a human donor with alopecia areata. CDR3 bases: TGTGCCAGCAGCTTAGAGGGGCTCACTGAAGCTTTCTTT. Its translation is CASSLEGLTEAFF.